The TCR beta chain under discussion was sequenced for a study of technical replicates of blood from a few donors. Clones were read by immunoSEQ multiplex PCR, and TCRdb kept only the in-frame ones, dropping some. Among tens of thousands of clones, about nine tenths were seen once, and the ten largest hold over 0.35%. Sequenced material: T cells isolated from PBMCs. The sequence came from a human donor in good health. Some clones in this sample may be carry-over from other donors' samples.

In nucleotides, the CDR3 is TGTGCCACCAGCAGAGATCAGGCCTATGGCTACACCTTC. It translates to CATSRDQAYGYTF. V usage is TRBV15 and J usage is TRBJ1-2; the D is unclear. The CDR3 is 13 residues long. The germline CDR1 and CDR2 sequences are LNHNV and YYDKDF (reference sequence). V lost 0 bases to trimming and J lost 4 bases, with 6 bases between them.